This TCR beta chain came from a study of shared clonotypes between healthy human individuals. Trimming left V 2 bases short and J 14 bases short, with 15 bases between. Per germline, CDR1 KGHSH and CDR2 LQKENI. CDR3 size: 12 residues. Naive CD8 cells lacked CD45RO, underwent positive selection for CCR7 and left out terminally differentiated effector memory CD45RA+ cells. The method was immunoSEQ multiplex PCR; TCRdb's version includes in-frame clones alone and lacks a portion of them. The table includes hundreds of thousands of clones, approximately 95% detected once. This rearrangement joins TRBV18 to TRBJ1-2, with D unclear. The specimen was naive CD8+ T cells sorted from blood. The clonotype originates from a woman in her 30s in good health. Here the CDR3 reads CASSPWRDRPTF. Here the CDR3 DNA reads TGTGCCAGCTCACCATGGAGAGACCGACCGACCTTC.